The 31 T cell receptor beta chains presented below share a single source sample, sequenced in a study of T cell responses to AZD1222 COVID-19 vaccine. Here immunoSEQ multiplex PCR was the method, and the copy in TCRdb shows in-frame clones only, minus some. The sample carries roughly 150,000 clones, 85% to 90% recorded once. This specimen was peripheral blood, taken 28 days after the second AZD1222 dose. Every receptor here comes from an adult who received the AZD1222 COVID-19 vaccine.

V is TRBV28 and J is TRBJ1-6, with unresolved D. The CDR3 spans 14 residues. The germline V and J ends were trimmed by 2 bases and 7 bases, with 9 bases remaining between them. CDR1 MDHEN and CDR2 SYDVKM come from the germline V gene. Written as DNA, the CDR3 is TGTGCCAGCAGTTTAAGGCGGTCCAATTCACCCCTCCACTTT. It translates to CASSLRRSNSPLHF.

The V and J genes are TRBV12-3 or TRBV12-4 and TRBJ2-7; the D gene is possibly TRBD1 (5 bases). This CDR3 is built from 12 residues. V was pared by 7 bases and J by 4 bases, with 11 bases between. The DNA for the CDR3 is TGTGCCAGCACTTCGGACAATTACGAGCAGTACTTC. Protein product: CASTSDNYEQYF.

The chain is built from TRBV28 and TRBJ1-2, with 9 positions matching TRBD1. After removal of 7 bases from V and 10 bases from J, the junction contained 10 bases not matched to a gene. The CDR3 spans 13 residues. Germline V gene lookup returns CDR1 MDHEN and CDR2 SYDVKM. In nucleotides, the CDR3 is TGTGCCAGCACCAAAGGGGACAGGGTTTTCTACACCTTC. It specifies CASTKGDRVFYTF.

The V and J genes are TRBV10-2 and TRBJ1-5; perhaps TRBD1 as D (5 bases). CDR1 WSHSY and CDR2 SAAADI come from the germline V gene. This CDR3 comprises 15 residues. V was shortened by 10 bases and J by 1 base, with 17 bases between the two germline ends. The CDR3 here is CATGEGERSNQPQHF. Written as DNA, the CDR3 is TGCGCCACGGGAGAAGGGGAGAGAAGCAATCAGCCCCAGCATTTT.

The J gene is TRBJ1-1, the V gene TRBV7-9, with TRBD1 identical over 7 bases. CDR3 length: 14 amino acids. In germline, CDR1 is SEHNR, CDR2 FQNEAQ (reference sequence). V was pared by 5 bases and J by 8 bases, with 11 bases of the junction left unmatched. The CDR3 loop is CASSPEYGQAEAFF. DNA for the CDR3: TGTGCCAGCAGCCCCGAATACGGACAGGCAGAAGCTTTCTTT.

The chain couples TRBV5-1 to TRBJ1-2; TRBD1 might be the D (6 bases). CDR3 length equals 14 residues. Per germline, CDR1 SGHRS and CDR2 YFSETQ. V gave up 0 bases and J gave up 9 bases, with 15 bases separating them. CDR3 coding DNA: TGCGCCAGCAGCTTGGGAACAGGGAGGTCTAGCTACACCTTC. Its protein is CASSLGTGRSSYTF.

The J gene is TRBJ1-2, the V gene TRBV5-1; 11 bases are shared with TRBD1. The CDR3 sequence is 15 residues long. The germline CDR1 and CDR2 sequences are SGHRS and YFSETQ. V trimming: 4 bases; J trimming: 4 bases; junction bases outside the gene matches: 6. The chain's CDR3 is CASSPPGQGGYGYTF. CDR3 bases: TGCGCCAGCAGCCCCCCGGGACAGGGGGGCTATGGCTACACCTTC.

This clone was found a few times. V and J are TRBV7-2 and TRBJ1-3; D is unresolved. Germline assignment: CDR1 SGHTA and CDR2 FQGNSA. Deletions cut 1 base from V and 2 bases from J, with 6 bases between. This CDR3 comprises 14 residues. In nucleotides, the CDR3 is TGTGCCAGCAGCTTAGTTTACCCTGGAAACACCATATATTTT. Translation: CASSLVYPGNTIYF.

The V call is TRBV19, the J call TRBJ1-3; tentatively, D is TRBD1 (6 bases). Germline V CDR1 and CDR2: LNHDA, SQIVND (reference sequence). The CDR3 is 16 residues long. V lost 8 bases and J 0 bases, leaving 17 bases between the germline ends. This chain's CDR3 is CASSVGSGASGNTIYF. The CDR3 DNA sequence: TGTGCCAGTTCAGTGGGGTCAGGGGCCTCTGGAAACACCATATATTTT. The complete variable domain, with remaining parts taken from reference TRBV19 and TRBJ1-3, reads DGGITQSPKYLFRKEGQNVTLSCEQNLNHDAMYWYRQDPGQGLRLIYYSQIVNDFQKGDIAEGYSVSREKKESFPLTVTSAQKNPTAFYLCASSVGSGASGNTIYFGEGSWLTVV.

This clone was seen once. The chain links TRBV6-4 to TRBJ2-5, with TRBD1 identical over 9 bases. Germline V gives CDR1 MRHNA, CDR2 SNTAGT. Trimming at V came to 4 bases and at J to 4 bases, leaving 7 bases not matched to a gene. The length of the CDR3 is 15 residues. As DNA, the CDR3 is TGTGCCAGCAGTGGGGACAGGGTAAGGGGAGAGACCCAGTACTTC. Translated: CASSGDRVRGETQYF.

The V and J genes are TRBV30 and TRBJ1-2; 7 bases line up with TRBD1. The CDR3 is 14 residues long. The V gene's germline CDR1 is GTSNPN and CDR2 SVGIG (reference sequence). V trimming: 3 bases; J trimming: 8 bases; junction bases outside the gene matches: 12. CDR3 region: CAWRGADRVGGYTF. Written as DNA, the CDR3 is TGTGCCTGGAGGGGGGCCGACAGGGTAGGCGGCTACACCTTC. The full variable domain, with the rest looked up from reference TRBV30 and TRBJ1-2, is SQTIHQWPATLVQPVGSPLSLECTVEGTSNPNLYWYRQAAGRGLQLLFYSVGIGQISSEVPQNLSASRPQDRQFILSSKKLLLSDSGFYLCAWRGADRVGGYTFGSGTRLTVV.

The chain employs TRBV5-4 and TRBJ1-1, with a tentative D call TRBD1 (6 bases). The CDR3 is 14 residues long. The V end lost 6 bases, the J end lost 1 base, and 13 bases lay between the germline ends. The germline CDR1 and CDR2 sequences are SGHNT and YYREEE (reference sequence). The CDR3 spells CASNGGGQNTEAFF. CDR3 nucleotides: TGTGCCAGCAACGGAGGGGGACAGAACACTGAAGCTTTCTTT. Filled out from reference TRBV5-4 and TRBJ1-1, the complete variable domain reads ETGVTQSPTHLIKTRGQQVTLRCSSQSGHNTVSWYQQALGQGPQFIFQYYREEENGRGNFPPRFSGLQFPNYSSELNVNALELDDSALYLCASNGGGQNTEAFFGQGTRLTVV.

The chain joins TRBV19 to TRBJ1-5; D is unresolved. The CDR3 contains 15 residues. V lost 3 bases and J 0 bases, leaving 9 bases between the germline ends. Germline assignment: CDR1 LNHDA and CDR2 SQIVND (reference sequence). The chain's CDR3 is CASSIEGYSNQPQHF. Written as DNA, the CDR3 is TGTGCCAGTAGTATTGAGGGCTATAGCAATCAGCCCCAGCATTTT. The full variable domain, in which reference TRBV19 and TRBJ1-5 provide the parts outside the CDR3, is DGGITQSPKYLFRKEGQNVTLSCEQNLNHDAMYWYRQDPGQGLRLIYYSQIVNDFQKGDIAEGYSVSREKKESFPLTVTSAQKNPTAFYLCASSIEGYSNQPQHFGDGTRLSIL.

This chain joins TRBV14 and TRBJ1-6, with D unclear. Trimming pared 1 base from V and 5 bases from J, leaving 12 bases between. CDR1 is SGHDN, CDR2 FVKESK, per germline. This CDR3 has 16 residues. CDR3 residues: CASSQGLVRNNSPLHF. DNA for the CDR3: TGTGCCAGCAGCCAAGGCCTCGTAAGGAATAATTCACCCCTCCACTTT.

This rearrangement joins TRBV19 to TRBJ2-7; 7 bases are shared with TRBD1. Germline V gene sequence: CDR1 LNHDA, CDR2 SQIVND (reference sequence). V was clipped by 4 bases and J by 5 bases; unmatched bases: 8. The length of the CDR3 is 14 residues. This CDR3 is CASSRGGVRDEQYF. The DNA for the CDR3 is TGTGCCAGTAGTAGAGGGGGCGTCCGGGACGAGCAGTACTTC. Full variable domain (outside the CDR3, taken from reference TRBV19 and TRBJ2-7): DGGITQSPKYLFRKEGQNVTLSCEQNLNHDAMYWYRQDPGQGLRLIYYSQIVNDFQKGDIAEGYSVSREKKESFPLTVTSAQKNPTAFYLCASSRGGVRDEQYFGPGTRLTVT.

CDR3 nucleotides: TGTGCCAGCAGCTTGGCCTCGTACGGGGAAAAACTGTTTTTT. It is translated as CASSLASYGEKLFF. This sequence joins TRBV5-8 and TRBJ1-4; D remains ambiguous. Per the germline V gene, CDR1 is SGHTS and CDR2 is YDEGEE. V lost 0 bases, J lost 8 bases, and 11 bases lay in between. The CDR3 length is 14 residues. The full variable domain, completed using reference TRBV5-8 and TRBJ1-4, is EAGVTQSPTHLIKTRGQQATLRCSPISGHTSVYWYQQALGLGLQFLLWYDEGEERNRGNFPPRFSGRQFPNYSSELNVNALELEDSALYLCASSLASYGEKLFFGSGTQLSVL.

The chain links TRBV7-2 to TRBJ1-4, with no clear D. Per the germline V gene, CDR1 is SGHTA and CDR2 is FQGNSA. The CDR3 spans 12 residues. Trimming pared 3 bases from V and 3 bases from J, leaving 2 bases between. The DNA for the CDR3 is TGTGCCAGCAGCTTCTCTAATGAAAAACTGTTTTTT. Residues: CASSFSNEKLFF.

The V and J genes are TRBV28 and TRBJ2-7, with D unresolved. V lost 5 bases and J lost 3, with 14 bases in between. The CDR3 is made up of 14 amino acids. CDR1 MDHEN and CDR2 SYDVKM come from the germline V gene. CDR3 in amino acids: CASSTFISSYEQYF. CDR3 in DNA: TGTGCCAGCAGTACGTTTATATCCAGCTACGAGCAGTACTTC.

J is TRBJ1-2 and V is TRBV5-4; D not resolved. The V gene lost 5 bases and the J gene lost 2 bases, with 19 bases spanning the gap. The CDR3 totals 16 residues. Germline loops: CDR1 SGHNT, CDR2 YYREEE (reference sequence). In nucleotides, the CDR3 is TGTGCCAGCAGTTTACTCTGGGGATATGAGAACTATGGCTACACCTTC. Encoded protein: CASSLLWGYENYGYTF. The complete variable domain, with remaining parts taken from reference TRBV5-4 and TRBJ1-2, reads ETGVTQSPTHLIKTRGQQVTLRCSSQSGHNTVSWYQQALGQGPQFIFQYYREEENGRGNFPPRFSGLQFPNYSSELNVNALELDDSALYLCASSLLWGYENYGYTFGSGTRLTVV.

J is TRBJ2-2 and V is TRBV11-2; 7 positions agree with TRBD2. J gave up 1 base and V 3 bases, and 11 bases lay outside the gene matches. The CDR3 is 18 amino acids. CDR1 and CDR2 from the germline V gene are SGHAT and FQNNGV. The CDR3 DNA is TGTGCCAGCAGCTTGAACAGTATAAGGACTAGGAACACCGGGGAGCTGTTTTTT. This encodes CASSLNSIRTRNTGELFF.

The chain combines TRBV7-2 with TRBJ2-5, with D unclear. This CDR3 has 14 amino acids. The germline V gene has CDR1 SGHTA and CDR2 FQGNSA. V dropped 4 bases and J dropped 7 bases, with 16 bases sitting between them. CDR3 sequence: CASSSVVFPGTQYF. The CDR3 bases are TGTGCCAGCAGCTCGGTTGTATTCCCGGGGACCCAGTACTTC.

In this sample, this clone turned up once. The genes are TRBV6-1 and TRBJ2-5, with D perhaps given as TRBD1 or TRBD2 (5 bases each). CDR3 length equals 16 residues. Trimming pared 4 bases from V and 5 bases from J, leaving 20 bases between. Germline V gives CDR1 MNHNS, CDR2 SASEGT. The chain's CDR3 is CASSALGQGRRETQYF. CDR3 DNA: TGTGCCAGCAGTGCTTTAGGGCAGGGACGGAGGGAGACCCAGTACTTC.

The V gene is TRBV28, the J gene TRBJ1-2, with D tentatively TRBD1 (5 bases). The CDR3 consists of 16 residues. Looked up from germline, CDR1 is MDHEN and CDR2 is SYDVKM. Trimming shortened V by 6 bases and J by 8 bases, and 25 bases separated the two germline ends. CDR3 in DNA: TGTGCCAGCAGCAGAAGTGGGACTGTTCCAAGGGGAGGCTACACCTTC. As protein: CASSRSGTVPRGGYTF.

The V and J genes are TRBV6-5 and TRBJ1-5; D unresolved. The V end was cut by 6 bases, the J end by 2 bases, with 5 bases between. CDR1 is MNHEY and CDR2 is SVGAGI in the germline V gene. The CDR3 is 12 residues long. CDR3 loop: CASRLGNQPQHF. For the CDR3, the DNA is TGTGCCAGCAGGTTAGGCAATCAGCCCCAGCATTTT.

V is TRBV5-8 and J is TRBJ1-6, with TRBD1 identical over 7 bases. The J segment lost 7 bases and the V segment lost 1 base, leaving 5 bases of the junction unmatched. The germline V gene has CDR1 SGHTS and CDR2 YDEGEE. This CDR3 is built from 15 residues. The CDR3 bases are TGTGCCAGCAGCTTGACCGGGACAGTAAATTCACCCCTCCACTTT. Protein sequence: CASSLTGTVNSPLHF.

The chain carries TRBV2 and TRBJ2-7; 8 nucleotides agree with TRBD2. The junction had 6 bases not matched to a gene; V was cut back by 4 bases and J by 4 bases. The CDR3 totals 14 residues. The V gene's germline CDR1 is SNHLY and CDR2 FYNNEI. CDR3 coding DNA: TGTGCCAGCAGTGTCGGCGGACTAGCTTACGAGCAGTACTTC. Its translation is CASSVGGLAYEQYF.

The chain joins TRBV11-1 to TRBJ1-1; D is unresolved. The CDR3 length is 14 residues. Germline assignment: CDR1 SGHAT and CDR2 FQDESV (reference sequence). The V and J ends lost 4 bases and 4 bases respectively, with 13 bases between them. The CDR3 nucleotides are TGTGCCAGCAGCTCTAAGCTAGGGAGCACTGAAGCTTTCTTT. This sequence encodes CASSSKLGSTEAFF.

This clone was picked up one time. The J gene is TRBJ2-1, the V gene TRBV7-3; D not certain. The length of the CDR3 is 13 residues. Germline-derived CDR1 and CDR2 are SGHTA and FQGTGA. The germline V and J ends were trimmed by 0 bases and 7 bases, with 7 bases remaining between them. The CDR3 DNA is TGTGCCAGCAGCTTAACGATTGGAAATGAGCAGTTCTTC. Translated, it gives CASSLTIGNEQFF.

This chain uses TRBV4-1 with TRBJ2-5; D gene ambiguous. CDR1 is MGHRA, CDR2 YSYEKL, per germline. The CDR3 is made up of 14 amino acids. Trimming shortened V by 1 base and J by 5 bases, and 11 bases separated the two germline ends. The CDR3 DNA reads TGCGCCAGCAGCCAAGTTGGGGTTCTCGAGACCCAGTACTTC. Encoded protein: CASSQVGVLETQYF.

The CDR3 sequence is CASSLNSLEKLFF. The DNA of the CDR3 is TGTGCCAGCAGTTTAAACAGCTTGGAAAAACTGTTTTTT. V and J are TRBV12-3 or TRBV12-4 and TRBJ1-4, with unresolved D. This CDR3 contains 13 residues. The V and J ends lost 2 bases and 8 bases respectively, with 9 bases between them.

The CDR3 is CASSPLRDIRYYGYTF. CDR3 DNA: TGTGCCAGCAGCCCCCTTCGGGACATCAGGTACTATGGCTACACCTTC. The chain joins TRBV11-2 to TRBJ1-2; D is possibly TRBD1 (6 bases). The length of the CDR3 is 16 residues. The ends were cut back, 5 bases at V and 3 bases at J, with 19 bases in the middle. Germline loops: CDR1 SGHAT, CDR2 FQNNGV.